Below are 27 T cell receptor beta chains sequenced from a single sample in a study of cytomegalovirus exposure and HLA in healthy donors. The data were produced by immunoSEQ multiplex PCR, yet TCRdb's version contains in-frame clones alone and is incomplete. Here the sample spans fewer than 120,000 clones, roughly nine tenths being singletons. Sequencing used PBMCs. The receptors derive from a woman under 30 in good health and CMV-seronegative.

This rearrangement joins TRBV15 to TRBJ2-7, with TRBD2 identical over 8 bases. Trimming cost V 5 bases and J 4 bases; bases outside gene matches: 13. Germline CDR1 reads LNHNV; CDR2 reads YYDKDF (reference sequence). This CDR3 region has 16 residues. The CDR3 loop reads CATSYNPGGRSYEQYF. DNA for the CDR3: TGTGCCACCAGCTACAACCCGGGGGGGAGAAGTTACGAGCAGTACTTC.

The rearrangement uses TRBV5-1 and TRBJ2-7, with D possibly matching TRBD1 (6 bases). With 3 bases removed from V and 1 base from J, the gap between germline ends came to 20 bases. The germline CDR1 and CDR2 sequences are SGHRS and YFSETQ. The CDR3 has 17 amino acids. Here the CDR3 reads CASSSAISGVRSYEQYF. The CDR3 DNA reads as TGCGCCAGCAGCTCTGCTATTTCAGGGGTAAGGTCCTACGAGCAGTACTTC.

This clone was picked up one time. This chain uses TRBV6-1 with TRBJ2-2; 8 nucleotides agree with TRBD2. Germline values: CDR1 MNHNS, CDR2 SASEGT. There are 15 residues in the CDR3. With 5 bases clipped from V and 7 bases from J, the junction kept 9 bases outside the gene matches. CDR3 coding DNA: TGTGCCAGCAGTACGCCCGGGACTAGGTACGGGGAGCTGTTTTTT. Its translation: CASSTPGTRYGELFF.

This chain links TRBV27 with TRBJ2-1, with D possibly being TRBD2 (6 bases). The V gene lost 0 bases and the J gene lost 7 bases, with 10 bases spanning the gap. The CDR3 runs 14 residues. Germline values: CDR1 MNHEY, CDR2 SMNVEV (reference sequence). This CDR3 reads CASSLSRGNNEQFF. In DNA form, the CDR3 reads TGTGCCAGCAGTTTATCTCGCGGGAATAATGAGCAGTTCTTC.

This rearrangement joins TRBV7-9 to TRBJ1-5; a possible D gene is TRBD1 (5 bases). The length of the CDR3 is 14 residues. With 5 bases removed from V and 8 bases from J, the gap between germline ends came to 16 bases. The V gene's germline CDR1 is SEHNR and CDR2 FQNEAQ (reference sequence). The CDR3 DNA sequence: TGTGCCAGCAGCCCCACCCTGGGGCCCGAGCCCCAGCATTTT. It is translated as CASSPTLGPEPQHF.

The chain recombines TRBV5-4 with TRBJ1-2; TRBD1 is a possible D gene (6 bases). Germline V CDR1 and CDR2: SGHNT, YYREEE (reference sequence). The CDR3 sequence is 14 residues long. The V gene lost 3 bases and the J gene lost 1 base, with 10 bases spanning the gap. The CDR3 DNA sequence: TGTGCCAGCAGCTCCGGACAGATTAACTATGGCTACACCTTC. Its translation is CASSSGQINYGYTF.

The genes are TRBV27 and TRBJ2-1; TRBD1 aligns across 7 bases. From germline, CDR1 is MNHEY and CDR2 SMNVEV (reference sequence). CDR3 length: 17 residues. V was pared by 7 bases and J by 2 bases, with 14 bases of the junction left unmatched. The DNA of the CDR3 is TGTGCCAGCAAACCCCCCTTGGGGACAGAACCCTACAATGAGCAGTTCTTC. Translated, it gives CASKPPLGTEPYNEQFF.

The chain combines TRBV5-5 with TRBJ2-7, with a possible D match to TRBD2 (5 bases). The CDR3 runs to 13 residues. Germline CDR1 reads SGHKS; CDR2 reads YYEKEE (reference sequence). Trimming left V 2 bases short and J 6 bases short, with 12 bases between. The CDR3 spells CASSLGLRSEQYF. The CDR3 region has the DNA TGTGCCAGCAGCTTAGGACTTAGGTCCGAGCAGTACTTC. The full variable domain, completed using reference TRBV5-5 and TRBJ2-7, is DAGVTQSPTHLIKTRGQQVTLRCSPISGHKSVSWYQQVLGQGPQFIFQYYEKEERGRGNFPDRFSARQFPNYSSELNVNALLLGDSALYLCASSLGLRSEQYFGPGTRLTVT.

V is TRBV9 and J is TRBJ2-2; 12 bases line up with TRBD2. Per germline, CDR1 SGDLS and CDR2 YYNGEE. The CDR3 totals 16 residues. After removal of 4 bases from V and 2 bases from J, the junction contained 3 bases not matched to a gene. This CDR3 reads CASSRTSGVNTGELFF. As DNA, the CDR3 is TGTGCCAGCAGCCGGACTAGCGGGGTAAACACCGGGGAGCTGTTTTTT.

This clone was seen a few times. The CDR3 reads CATRTVGNTIYF. The CDR3 DNA reads as TGTGCCACCCGGACTGTCGGAAACACCATATATTTT. The chain has TRBV19 and TRBJ1-3, with D hard to call. This CDR3 has 12 residues. V dropped 10 bases and J dropped 4 bases, with 11 bases sitting between them. Germline assignment: CDR1 LNHDA and CDR2 SQIVND (reference sequence).

The chain carries TRBV27 and TRBJ2-1, with 12 bases that match TRBD1. Looked up from germline, CDR1 is MNHEY and CDR2 is SMNVEV (reference sequence). The ends lost 5 bases at V and 8 bases at J; junction bases unmatched: 4. This CDR3 has 14 residues. CDR3: CASSRDRGLYEQFF. For the CDR3, the DNA is TGTGCCAGCAGTCGGGACAGGGGGCTCTATGAGCAGTTCTTC.

The V and J genes are TRBV5-1 and TRBJ2-7; 7 nucleotides agree with TRBD1. This CDR3 contains 16 residues. Germline CDR1 reads SGHRS; CDR2 reads YFSETQ. Unmatched junction bases numbered 9, after V lost 0 bases and J lost 3 bases. This chain's CDR3 is CASSLEGARGYYEQYF. The CDR3 coding sequence is TGCGCCAGCAGCTTGGAGGGAGCCAGGGGGTACTACGAGCAGTACTTC.

This clone was seen a single time. The V gene is TRBV4-3, the J gene TRBJ2-4, with a possible D match to TRBD2 (7 bases). Germline assignment: CDR1 LGHNA and CDR2 YSLEER. The V and J ends lost 0 bases and 0 bases respectively, with 18 bases between them. The CDR3 has 19 amino acids. CDR3 coding DNA: TGCGCCAGCAGCCAAGATATAGGGGCGGGGGCCTTAGCCAAAAACATTCAGTACTTC. It is translated as CASSQDIGAGALAKNIQYF.

The genes are TRBV2 and TRBJ2-5; D is perhaps TRBD2 (7 bases). Between the trimmed V and J ends, which lost 6 bases and 1 base, there was a span of 12 bases. Germline values: CDR1 SNHLY, CDR2 FYNNEI. This CDR3 has 14 amino acids. CDR3 residues: CASSKGGSQETQYF. CDR3 sequence (DNA): TGTGCCAGCAGCAAGGGGGGGTCCCAAGAGACCCAGTACTTC. Based on the CDR3 plus reference TRBV2 and TRBJ2-5, the full variable domain is EPEVTQTPSHQVTQMGQEVILRCVPISNHLYFYWYRQILGQKVEFLVSFYNNEISEKSEIFDDQFSVERPDGSNFTLKIRSTKLEDSAMYFCASSKGGSQETQYFGPGTRLLVL.

This clone was counted ten times or more. The gene calls are TRBV5-1 and TRBJ2-3; 10 bases are shared with TRBD1. This CDR3 is 14 amino acids long. The ends lost 6 bases at V and 3 bases at J; junction bases unmatched: 4. The V gene's germline CDR1 is SGHRS and CDR2 YFSETQ. CDR3 amino acids: CASTTGQGTDTQYF. The DNA of the CDR3 is TGCGCCAGCACCACGGGACAGGGGACAGATACGCAGTATTTT.

The gene calls are TRBV27 and TRBJ1-4, with 7 bases identical to TRBD1. Germline V gene lookup returns CDR1 MNHEY and CDR2 SMNVEV (reference sequence). There are 14 residues in the CDR3. With V trimmed by 5 bases and J by 6 bases, 6 bases remained unmatched. The CDR3 reads CASSLDRRDEKLFF. CDR3 DNA: TGTGCCAGCAGTCTGGACAGGCGAGATGAAAAACTGTTTTTT.

This clone was counted once. J is TRBJ2-5 and V is TRBV7-9, with 11 bases that match TRBD2. This CDR3 is built from 16 residues. The ends lost 0 bases at V and 3 bases at J; junction bases unmatched: 3. CDR1 SEHNR and CDR2 FQNEAQ come from the germline V gene (reference sequence). CDR3 residues: CASSLAGTSGKETQYF. The CDR3 DNA follows: TGTGCCAGCAGCTTAGCCGGGACTAGCGGAAAAGAGACCCAGTACTTC.

This chain joins TRBV27 and TRBJ1-1, with D possibly TRBD1 on 6 matching bases. Germline loops: CDR1 MNHEY, CDR2 SMNVEV (reference sequence). The CDR3 sequence is 16 residues long. V shed 5 bases and J shed 2 bases, with 18 bases lying between them. The CDR3 DNA reads TGTGCCAGCAGTCCCCTGGGGGGGGGCCTTAACACTGAAGCTTTCTTT. Amino acid sequence: CASSPLGGGLNTEAFF.

The chain couples TRBV7-2 to TRBJ1-4; unclear D gene. The CDR3 is 17 amino acids. Per germline, CDR1 SGHTA and CDR2 FQGNSA. The V end lost 4 bases, the J end lost 1 base, and 16 bases lay between the germline ends. The CDR3 here is CASSSDPGYITNEKLFF. CDR3 DNA: TGTGCCAGCAGCTCTGATCCAGGATACATAACTAATGAAAAACTGTTTTTT.

V is TRBV5-1 and J is TRBJ1-2; TRBD1 matches at 8 bases. This CDR3 is built from 14 residues. Germline-derived CDR1 and CDR2 are SGHRS and YFSETQ. Germline trimming cut 4 bases from V and 6 bases from J; bases unmatched to any gene: 8. CDR3 amino acids: CASSPGQGVDGYTF. For the CDR3, the DNA is TGCGCCAGCAGCCCCGGACAGGGAGTAGATGGCTACACCTTC.

The chain links TRBV6-5 to TRBJ2-1; 10 nucleotides agree with TRBD2. Trimming cost V 2 bases and J 4 bases; bases outside gene matches: 2. The germline CDR1 and CDR2 sequences are MNHEY and SVGAGI. The CDR3 contains 15 residues. CDR3 protein: CASSYTSGAYNEQFF. For the CDR3, the DNA is TGTGCCAGCAGTTACACTAGCGGGGCTTACAATGAGCAGTTCTTC.

The chain is built from TRBV15 and TRBJ1-1; D gene unclear. Germline-derived CDR1 and CDR2 are LNHNV and YYDKDF (reference sequence). The CDR3 is 16 amino acids. Trimming shortened V by 0 bases and J by 3 bases, and 14 bases separated the two germline ends. The CDR3 sequence: CATSRDLNRGYTEAFF. The CDR3 coding sequence is TGTGCCACCAGCAGAGACCTCAATCGGGGTTACACTGAAGCTTTCTTT.

This chain uses TRBV4-3 with TRBJ2-4; TRBD1 agrees at 8 bases. This CDR3 region has 15 residues. Germline loops: CDR1 LGHNA, CDR2 YSLEER. V was pared by 2 bases and J by 9 bases, with 9 bases of the junction left unmatched. CDR3 residues: CASSQLGQGKGIQYF. As DNA, the CDR3 is TGCGCCAGCAGCCAACTAGGACAGGGTAAAGGCATTCAGTACTTC.

This clone has more than one count but fewer than ten. The rearrangement links TRBV28 to TRBJ1-2; D call uncertain. Trimming shortened V by 3 bases and J by 5 bases, and 10 bases separated the two germline ends. The CDR3 runs to 13 residues. Germline CDR1 MDHEN, CDR2 SYDVKM. CDR3 sequence: CASSFRGNYGYTF. The DNA of the CDR3 is TGTGCCAGCAGTTTTCGCGGAAATTATGGCTACACCTTC.

This clone was seen only a few times. The chain has TRBV7-2 and TRBJ2-5, with 11 bases that match TRBD2. V shed 1 base, J shed 5 bases, and the junction held 3 bases outside the gene matches. CDR3 length: 15 amino acids. In germline, CDR1 is SGHTA, CDR2 FQGNSA. CDR3: CASSLGLAGLETQYF. CDR3 in DNA: TGTGCCAGCAGCTTAGGACTAGCGGGGTTGGAGACCCAGTACTTC.

V usage is TRBV4-1 and J usage is TRBJ2-5, with 9 bases that match TRBD1. The CDR3 contains 15 residues. Trimming took 0 bases from V and 5 from J; bases not matched to a gene: 4. Germline-derived CDR1 and CDR2 are MGHRA and YSYEKL. The CDR3 here is CASSQDLTGGETQYF. The CDR3 nucleotides read TGCGCCAGCAGCCAAGACCTGACAGGGGGGGAGACCCAGTACTTC.

This clone was seen only a few times. A junction end diverges from the germline sequence, so it may reflect a read error. The rearrangement uses TRBV7-7 and TRBJ2-7; D call uncertain. The CDR3 has 13 amino acids. CDR1 and CDR2 from the germline V gene are SSHAT and FNYEAQ (reference sequence). The CDR3 sequence: CASSPLQSYEQYF. CDR3 in DNA: TGTGCTAGCAGCCCCCTACAGAGCTACGAGCAGTACTTC.